Described below is a single TCR beta chain sequence and its context. The antigen this receptor binds is unknown. No clone much larger than this one lies a single base away; base qualities are absent. This entry is derived from a study of T-cell reconstitution after alpha-beta-depleted transplantation in children listed by TCRdb under 2016. Context from the whole study: Using TCR repertoire profiling, the study followed T-cell immune reconstitution in a quantitative way in children after TCRalphabeta/CD19-depleted allogeneic hematopoietic cell transplantation.

Library generation was performed with PCR. The instrument given in TCRdb is Illumina HiSeq 2500. Molecular barcoding was employed in the preparation of TCR libraries, with unique molecular identifiers being used to normalize TCRbeta repertoire quantification. The raw public reads went through TCRdb reprocessing: fastp at Q25, MiXCR clone calling, in-frame beta chains kept. Each CDR3 protein gets just one entry, which takes the most common genes and DNA from the rows behind it. The sample profile shows about 540,000 distinct CDR3 sequences; roughly a quarter of them were found once. The ten largest clones capture less than 40% of the sample. Reading the label with the study, this specimen's treatment or condition is: allogeneic hematopoietic cell transplantation with graft depleted of TCRalphabeta T cells and CD19 B cells. The transplant recipients were children given TCRalphabeta/CD19-depleted allogeneic hematopoietic cell grafts.

V is shortened by 0 bases, J by 1 base, and the region joining them spans 8 bases. The CDR3 holds 14 amino acids from the cysteine to the phenylalanine. The retained sequence is limited to the CDR3, 42 bases, with the frame set at the first base. Reading the germline V gene gives CDR1 SGHRS and CDR2 YFSETQ. The research as a whole found: The high TCRbeta diversity at day 60 in some patients was ascribed to recipient T cells and intrathymic progenitors that had survived conditioning. About two months after transplant, the apparently early recovery of alphabetaT-cell counts reportedly depended on just several hundred clones that had expanded rapidly and came from non-depleted graft cells. Over subsequent months, a decline in hyperexpanded clone frequencies was noted, and after one year, T-cell counts and TCRbeta diversity were mostly ascribed to newly produced T cells.

This TCR derives from a boy under three years old with Wiskott-Aldrich syndrome, due to receive a stem cell transplant. The sample consisted of PBMCs, taken before TCRalphabeta/CD19-depleted stem cell transplant. The chain uses TRBV5-1 and TRBJ2-7, with the D gene not clear enough to name. The nucleotides read TGCGCCAGCAGCTTGGCTGTCACATCCTACGAGCAGTACTTC. Its amino acids are CASSLAVTSYEQYF.